This T cell receptor beta chain appears in the sequencing data of a study of T cell responses to AZD1222 COVID-19 vaccine. Study results and limitations: White British ancestry dominated among donors, who included more females, and clonal diversity was possibly underestimated.

With 8 bases removed from V and 0 bases from J, the gap between germline ends came to 11 bases. Germline CDR1 is MNHEY and CDR2 is SMNVEV (reference sequence). The CDR3 is 14 amino acids. Note on this clone: What it recognizes is unknown.

Sequencing was performed with immunoSEQ multiplex PCR; in TCRdb, only in-frame clones are kept and a portion is missing. Of approximately 150,000 clones listed, 90% are singletons. This TCR was sampled from an adult who received the AZD1222 COVID-19 vaccine. The rearrangement links TRBV27 to TRBJ2-4, with D unclear. The source was peripheral blood, collected 28 days after the second AZD1222 dose. CDR3 amino acids: CASGRAVAKNIQYF. In DNA form, the CDR3 reads TGTGCCAGCGGAAGGGCGGTAGCCAAAAACATTCAGTACTTC.